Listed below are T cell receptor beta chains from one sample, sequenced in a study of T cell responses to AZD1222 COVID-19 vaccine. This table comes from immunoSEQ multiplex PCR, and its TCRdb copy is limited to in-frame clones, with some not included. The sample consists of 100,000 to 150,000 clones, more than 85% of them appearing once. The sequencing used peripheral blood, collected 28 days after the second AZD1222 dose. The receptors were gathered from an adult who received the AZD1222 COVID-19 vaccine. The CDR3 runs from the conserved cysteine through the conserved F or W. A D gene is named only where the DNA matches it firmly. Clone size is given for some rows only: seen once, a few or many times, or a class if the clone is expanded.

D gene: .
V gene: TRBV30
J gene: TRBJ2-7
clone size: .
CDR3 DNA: TGTGCCTGGAGCCGGAAGGGGATGGGTGCTGACGAGCAGTACTTC
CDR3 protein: CAWSRKGMGADEQYF

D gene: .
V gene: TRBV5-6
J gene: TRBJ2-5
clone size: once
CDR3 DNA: TGTGCCAGCAGCGGATTCGCGGGTCAAGAGACCCAGTACTTC
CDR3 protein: CASSGFAGQETQYF

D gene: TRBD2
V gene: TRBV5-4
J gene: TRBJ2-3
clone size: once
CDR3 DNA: TGTGCCAGCAGGTCGCGGGGGTTCACAGATACGCAGTATTTT
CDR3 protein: CASRSRGFTDTQYF

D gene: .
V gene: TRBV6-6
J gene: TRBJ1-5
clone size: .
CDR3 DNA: TGTGCCAGCAGCCGAAATCAGCCCCAGCATTTT
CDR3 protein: CASSRNQPQHF

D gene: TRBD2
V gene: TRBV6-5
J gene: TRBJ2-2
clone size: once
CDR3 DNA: TGTGCCAGCAGTTACTCGTTATCGGGGGGTGCCGGGGAGCTGTTTTTT
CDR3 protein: CASSYSLSGGAGELFF

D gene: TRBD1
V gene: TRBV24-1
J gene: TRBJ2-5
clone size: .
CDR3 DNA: TGTGCCACCGGGACAGGGCCCCAAGAGACCCAGTACTTC
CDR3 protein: CATGTGPQETQYF

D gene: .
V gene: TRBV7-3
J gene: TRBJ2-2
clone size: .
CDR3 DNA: TGTGCCAGCATGAAAGGGAGCTCGAACACCGGGGAGCTGTTTTTT
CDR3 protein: CASMKGSSNTGELFF

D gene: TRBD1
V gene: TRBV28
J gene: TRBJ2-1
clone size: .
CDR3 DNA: TGTGCCAGCAGTTTAGCCGAAGGACAGGTTTACAATGAGCAGTTCTTC
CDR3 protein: CASSLAEGQVYNEQFF

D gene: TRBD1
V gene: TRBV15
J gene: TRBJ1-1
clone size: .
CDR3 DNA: TGTGCCACCAGCAGAGAGTACAGGGGGAGAGCTTTCTTT
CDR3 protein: CATSREYRGRAFF

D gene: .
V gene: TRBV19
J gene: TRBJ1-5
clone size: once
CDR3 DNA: TGTGCCAGTAGTATAGTACAGGCTACCTATAGCAATCAGCCCCAGCATTTT
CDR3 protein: CASSIVQATYSNQPQHF

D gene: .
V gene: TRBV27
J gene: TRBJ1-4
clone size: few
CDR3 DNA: TGTGCCAGCACTTCTGAGGGCGCAACTAATGAAAAACTGTTTTTT
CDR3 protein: CASTSEGATNEKLFF

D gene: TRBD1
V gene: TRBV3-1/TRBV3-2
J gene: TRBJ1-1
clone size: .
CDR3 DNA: TGTGCCAGCAGCCAATCCGACAGGGGAACTGAAGCTTTCTTT
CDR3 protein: CASSQSDRGTEAFF

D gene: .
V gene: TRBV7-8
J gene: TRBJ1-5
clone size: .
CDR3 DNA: TGTGCCAGCAGCCCCCCAGGAGGGAACAATCAGCCCCAGCATTTT
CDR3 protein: CASSPPGGNNQPQHF

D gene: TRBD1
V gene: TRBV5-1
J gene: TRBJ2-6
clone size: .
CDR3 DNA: TGCGCCAGCAGCTTGGAGGGGACAGGGGGCTCTGGGGCCAACGTCCTGACTTTC
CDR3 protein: CASSLEGTGGSGANVLTF